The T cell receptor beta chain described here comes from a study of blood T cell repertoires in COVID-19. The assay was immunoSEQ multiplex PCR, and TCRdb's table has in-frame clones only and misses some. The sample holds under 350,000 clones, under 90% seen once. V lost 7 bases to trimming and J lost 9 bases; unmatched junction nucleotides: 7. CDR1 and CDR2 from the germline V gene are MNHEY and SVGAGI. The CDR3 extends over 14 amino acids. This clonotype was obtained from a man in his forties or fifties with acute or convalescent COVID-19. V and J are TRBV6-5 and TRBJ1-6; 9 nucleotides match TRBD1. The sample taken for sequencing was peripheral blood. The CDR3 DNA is TGTGCCAGCACCCCTACGACAGGGGGTTCACCCCTCCACTTT. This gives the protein CASTPTTGGSPLHF.